This T cell receptor beta chain was identified during a study of T cells in Graves' hyperthyroidism and ophthalmopathy. Those with hyperthyroidism were 18 to 65 years old, newly diagnosed, and ill for under 2 months. PBMCs stemmed from more than 7.5 ml fresh peripheral blood. TCR beta CDR3 regions were amplified from RNA transcripts. The HTBI primer set served for first-round RT-PCR of the TCR CDR3. Each CDR3 protein is one row after TCRdb ran MiXCR on the multiplex PCR reads. The sample holds fewer than 850,000 distinct CDR3 sequences; around 15% are singletons and the top ten take roughly 15%. Whole-study results and caveats: Within blood appeared most thyroid clonotypes that had expanded above 0.001. Stable hyperthyroidism and ophthalmopathy were separated using 13 V-J signatures.

V was cut by 3 bases and J by 0 bases, with 11 bases left in between. Germline CDR1 reads SGHAT; CDR2 reads FQNNGV. This CDR3 has 15 amino acids. This clonotype was seen repeatedly, ten times or more. Its antigen is unidentified. The sequenced material came from blood. V usage is TRBV11-2 and J usage is TRBJ1-1; no definite D call. The TCR sequence derives from a man over 45 with Graves' hyperthyroidism. CDR3 sequence reads: CASSFGQAMNTEAFF. CDR3 DNA sequence: TGTGCCAGCAGCTTTGGCCAGGCTATGAACACTGAAGCTTTCTTT.